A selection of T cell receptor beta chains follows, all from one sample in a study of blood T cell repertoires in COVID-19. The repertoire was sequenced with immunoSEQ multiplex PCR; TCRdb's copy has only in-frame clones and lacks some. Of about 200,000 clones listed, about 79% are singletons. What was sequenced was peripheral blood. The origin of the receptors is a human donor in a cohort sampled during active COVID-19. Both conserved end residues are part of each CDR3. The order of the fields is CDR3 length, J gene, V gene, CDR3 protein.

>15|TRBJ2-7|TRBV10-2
CASSESAGVVGEQYF
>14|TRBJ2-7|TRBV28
CASSGTLIIYEQYF
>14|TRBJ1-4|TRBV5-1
CASSLAFGLEKLFF
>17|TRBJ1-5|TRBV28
CASSPPGYRGSNQPQHF
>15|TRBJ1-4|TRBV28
CASTMLGATNEKLFF
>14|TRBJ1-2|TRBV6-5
CASSYSNRGIGYTF
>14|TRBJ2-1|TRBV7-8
CASSPGGSYNEQFF
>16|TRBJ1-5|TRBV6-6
CASSTTTEGSTQPQHF
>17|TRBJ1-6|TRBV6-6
CASSPGTASSYNSPLHF
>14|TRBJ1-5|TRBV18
CASSPQGAGQPQHF
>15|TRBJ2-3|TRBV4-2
CASSAATSGSGTQYF
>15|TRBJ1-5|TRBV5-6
CASSQLDRSNQPQHF
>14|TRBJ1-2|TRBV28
CASNPGGGFHGYTF
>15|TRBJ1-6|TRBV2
CASSEGGRTNSPLHF
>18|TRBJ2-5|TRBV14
CASSQDPGTSGSMVTQYF
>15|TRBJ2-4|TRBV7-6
CASSLGGRARNIQYF
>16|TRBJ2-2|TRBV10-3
CASLGLAGVNTGELFF
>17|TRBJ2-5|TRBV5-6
CASSWGGLAGPQETQYF
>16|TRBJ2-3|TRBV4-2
CASSQEAGQGGDTQYF
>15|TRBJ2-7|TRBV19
CASSFPGQGLYEQYF
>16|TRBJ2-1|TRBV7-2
CASSFTGLAGGEEQFF
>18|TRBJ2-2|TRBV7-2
CASTNLSSGRGITGELFF
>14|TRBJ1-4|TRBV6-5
CASSYSTENEKLFF
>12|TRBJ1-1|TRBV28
CASIHRNTEAFF
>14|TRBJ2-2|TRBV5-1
CASSWEGLPGELFF
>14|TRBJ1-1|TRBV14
CASSQAGLNTEAFF
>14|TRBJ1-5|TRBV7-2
CASSLGGRVQPQHF
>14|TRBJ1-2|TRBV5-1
CASSLGQGGYGYTF
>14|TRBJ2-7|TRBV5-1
CASSSQSGNDEQYF
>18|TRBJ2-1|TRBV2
CANHSGTVSLSSYNEQFF
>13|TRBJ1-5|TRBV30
CAWNSYSNQPQHF
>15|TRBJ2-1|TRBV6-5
CASRWTSGRANEQFF
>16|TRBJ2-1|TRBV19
CASSIIDGGRADEQFF
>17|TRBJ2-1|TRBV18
CASSPFSLAGSYNEQFF
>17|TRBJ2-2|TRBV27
CASSPTSGRGTTGELFF
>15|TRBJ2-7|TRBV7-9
CASSPTTPGAYEQYF
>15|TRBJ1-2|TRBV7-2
CASSRPGTGLYGYTF
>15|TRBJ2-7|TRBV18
CASSPTGTGKYEQYF
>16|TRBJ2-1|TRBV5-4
CASSDERESSYNEQFF
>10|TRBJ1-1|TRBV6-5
CASPGVEAFF
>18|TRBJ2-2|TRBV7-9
CASRPRLAGAGYTGELFF
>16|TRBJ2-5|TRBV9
CASSPQDAIALKTQYF
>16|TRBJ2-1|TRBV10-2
CASSESTTSGNNEQFF
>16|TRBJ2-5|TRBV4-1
CASSQGRAVIQETQYF
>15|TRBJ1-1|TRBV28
CASSSRTGSHTEAFF
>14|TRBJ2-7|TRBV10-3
CATRVTGTSYEQYF
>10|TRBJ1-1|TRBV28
CASKSTEAFF
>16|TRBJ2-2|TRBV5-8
CASSLGTSGRSGELFF
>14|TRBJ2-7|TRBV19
CASSRTSGPYEQYF
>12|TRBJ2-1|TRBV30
CAWLLPRGEQFF
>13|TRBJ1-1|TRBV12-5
CASGFDSLTEAFF
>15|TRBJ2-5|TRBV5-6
CASSPKGGGRETQYF
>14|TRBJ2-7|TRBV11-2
CASSLRQGADEQYF
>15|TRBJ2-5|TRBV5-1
CASSLNLGSRETQYF